This entry is about one TCR beta chain. This sample was included in a study of control samples from healthy donors and cancer patients. Produced via immunoSEQ multiplex PCR; TCRdb's table is partial and in-frame only. The table lists some 120,000 clones, roughly 88% of them singletons. The CDR3 contains 15 residues. Trimming took off 2 bases at V and 6 bases at J, with 19 bases between the two ends. Germline V lookup: CDR1 GTSNPN, CDR2 SVGIG (reference sequence). The V call is TRBV30, the J call TRBJ1-1; perhaps TRBD1 as D (5 bases). The sample taken for sequencing was blood. The receptor was derived from a man aged 45-60 years in good health. CDR3 amino acids: CAWSLGARSGSEAFF. The CDR3 DNA sequence: TGTGCCTGGAGTTTAGGGGCGCGAAGTGGCTCTGAAGCTTTCTTT.